This entry concerns a single TCR beta chain. The target of this receptor is not known. Nothing much larger sits one base from this clone, and base qualities are not available. The immunoSEQ Assay, a bias-controlled multiplex PCR, was used to amplify TCRbeta CDR3 regions from genomic DNA. Per the authors' processing: Nucleated cell counts per sample were estimated from amplification of reference gene primers within the assay. To quantify the absolute abundance of each unique TCRbeta CDR3 rearrangement, sequence reads were collapsed and filtered. Productive Simpson clonality was computed per sample as the square root of Simpson's diversity index over productive rearrangements. TCRdb's version of the immuneACCESS table is confined to in-frame rearrangements and falls short of the full clone set. An unresolved V gene accounts for under half of the shortfall where checked; the remainder is of unknown origin. V, J and clone size reflect that table, while D and trimming were determined from the DNA. The sample profile shows approximately 250,000 clones; approximately 81% of them were found once. The top ten clones comprise around 4% of the sample.

Reading from cysteine to phenylalanine, the CDR3 counts 12 amino acids. Only the CDR3 region is kept as DNA, spanning 36 bases read in frame from base 1. Trimming costs V 2 bases and J 6 bases, and their ends lie 5 bases apart. CDR1 SEHNR and CDR2 FQNEAQ are derived from the germline V gene (reference sequence). The sample comes from a study of blood T cell repertoires in COVID-19 (dated by TCRdb to 2018 to 2021). Notes on the research overall: Samples covering the acute and convalescent phases of COVID-19 were provided by collaborators in the United States, Italy and Spain. Where HLA class I and class II types were available, the types were taken from metadata supplied by the sample provider, not from assay-based typing. Deeply sampled blood TCRbeta repertoires from subjects exposed to, actively infected with, or recovered from COVID-19 were included in the dataset. The repertoires were released in a freely available public database intended as a resource for research on the immune response to SARS-CoV-2. The prospective study material was composed of cDNA or gDNA derived from T cells, B-cell-depleted T cells, or PBMCs. A de-identified subject ID, COVID-19 status, age in years and sex were almost always included in the sample metadata. The samples were drawn from two sources: the first 160 participants of the ongoing ImmuneRACE study, and 1,000 to 1,500 subjects contributed by 6 global collaborators. The paper's findings and limits, for the study overall: Clinical and demographic metadata were provided uncurated, with the amount varying by source and participant.

Collaborating institutions collected whole blood in K2EDTA tubes following their own protocols. For TCRbeta analysis, collaborators shipped samples in one of three forms: frozen whole blood, isolated PBMCs, or DNA extracted from either of those sample types. This chain joins TRBV7-9 to TRBJ2-1; too little of a D gene remains to name it. The source of this sequence is a man aged 55-75 years with acute or convalescent COVID-19. The specimen sequenced was peripheral blood. The nucleotides read TGTGCCAGCAGCTTAAACGGCAATGAGCAGTTCTTC. Its coded protein is CASSLNGNEQFF.